This TCR beta chain was captured in a study of blood T cell repertoires in COVID-19. The wider study: COVID-19 samples, acute and convalescent, were from the United States, Italy and Spain. T cells, B-cell-depleted T cells, or PBMCs supplied cDNA or gDNA.

Some clones are missing from TCRdb's copy, which holds only in-frame ones; the method was immunoSEQ multiplex PCR. The sample includes 20,000 to 30,000 clones, around 82% of them seen just once. Germline values: CDR1 MNHEY, CDR2 SVGEGT. The CDR3 runs 15 residues. The V and J ends lost 0 bases and 0 bases respectively, with 8 bases between them. This chain connects TRBV6-2 or TRBV6-3 to TRBJ2-5; the D gene is possibly TRBD1 (5 bases). Sequenced input: peripheral blood. The TCR comes from a human donor in a cohort sampled during active COVID-19. CDR3 amino acids: CASSYSRQYQETQYF. The CDR3 nucleotides read TGTGCCAGCAGTTACTCGAGACAGTACCAAGAGACCCAGTACTTC.